The rows below give T cell receptor beta chains drawn from one sample of a study of identical twins. TCRdb recomputed calls from the 5' RACE reads with MiXCR, one row per CDR3 protein. The sample records about 150,000 distinct CDR3 sequences, under 4.5% being singletons. What was sequenced was memory T cells sorted from blood. These receptors originate from a man between 18 and 29 years old in good health. CDR3s include the opening cysteine and the closing phenylalanine or tryptophan. A D gene is named only where the DNA matches it firmly. The listing skips clone size in some rows; elsewhere it reads once, few, many or a size class.

D gene | J gene | V gene | CDR3 length | clone size | CDR3 DNA | CDR3 protein
- | TRBJ2-5 | TRBV5-1 | 13 | many | TGCGCCAGCAGCGGAACTAGCCAAGAGACCCAGTACTTC | CASSGTSQETQYF
TRBD1 | TRBJ2-4 | TRBV10-3 | 15 | many | TGTGCCATCAGTATCACAGGGGGCCTTGAAAACATTCAGTACTTC | CAISITGGLENIQYF
- | TRBJ2-1 | TRBV29-1 | 14 | many | TGCAGCGTTGGAGCAGGGGCGGCCTACAATGAGCAGTTCTTC | CSVGAGAAYNEQFF
TRBD2 | TRBJ2-5 | TRBV11-2 | 17 | many | TGTGCCAGCAGCCAGGGAGGGCTAGCGGGAGTTGGGGAGACCCAGTACTTC | CASSQGGLAGVGETQYF
- | TRBJ2-2 | TRBV7-3 | 13 | many | TGTGCCAGCAGCTTAAGCGTTGACGGGGAGCTGTTTTTT | CASSLSVDGELFF
- | TRBJ1-1 | TRBV5-1 | 13 | many | TGCGCCAGCAGCTTGGTTGCAGGGCAGGGAGCTTTCTTT | CASSLVAGQGAFF
TRBD1 | TRBJ2-7 | TRBV11-2 | 15 | many | TGTGCCAGCAGCACCGACAGGGGGAGAACCTACGAGCAGTACTTC | CASSTDRGRTYEQYF
TRBD2 | TRBJ2-3 | TRBV5-5 | 15 | many | TGTGCCAGCAGCCTCGGGACTAGCGGAACAGATACGCAGTATTTT | CASSLGTSGTDTQYF
- | TRBJ2-1 | TRBV6-1 | 10 | many | TGTGCCAGCAGTGAAGCCTCTCTGTTCTTC | CASSEASLFF
- | TRBJ1-5 | TRBV7-8 | 14 | many | TGTGCCAGCAGCTTAGATTTACAGAGGCAGCCCCAGCATTTT | CASSLDLQRQPQHF
- | TRBJ2-2 | TRBV24-1 | 16 | many | TGTGCCACCAGTGATTATCGCGGTGCGAACACCGGGGAGCTGTTTTTT | CATSDYRGANTGELFF
- | TRBJ2-1 | TRBV28 | 12 | many | TGTGCCAGCACAGGGCTTTTAAAAGAGCAGTTCTTC | CASTGLLKEQFF
TRBD2 | TRBJ2-1 | TRBV7-6 | 17 | many | TGTGCCAGCAGCTTCATCTCCGGGACTAGCGGGAAAGATGAGCAGTTCTTC | CASSFISGTSGKDEQFF
- | TRBJ1-1 | TRBV25-1 | 11 | many | TGTGCCAGCAGTGAGGGAACTGAAGCTTTCTTT | CASSEGTEAFF
- | TRBJ2-2 | TRBV12-3/TRBV12-4 | 15 | many | TGTGCCAGCAGTTCGGGTCTAGTGGACACCGGGGAGCTGTTTTTT | CASSSGLVDTGELFF
- | TRBJ2-7 | TRBV14 | 19 | - | TGTGCCAGCAGCCAAGCCCGACCCCCGTGGCAGGTTGGTTTGTACGAGCAGTACTTC | CASSQARPPWQVGLYEQYF
- | TRBJ2-6 | TRBV5-6 | 15 | many | TGTGCCAGCAGCTTTGGGCTGGCTGGGGCCAACGTCCTGACTTTC | CASSFGLAGANVLTF
TRBD1 | TRBJ2-3 | TRBV29-1 | 13 | many | TGCAGCGTTGGGACAGGGTGGGCAGATACGCAGTATTTT | CSVGTGWADTQYF
TRBD1 | TRBJ1-3 | TRBV20-1 | 18 | many | TGCAGTGCTAGAGGTCAGCGGGACAGGGTTTACTCTGGAAACACCATATATTTT | CSARGQRDRVYSGNTIYF
- | TRBJ2-1 | TRBV12-5 | 16 | many | TGTGCTAGTGGTTTGGTAGTGGGAGTGGGGGACAATGAGCAGTTCTTC | CASGLVVGVGDNEQFF
TRBD2 | TRBJ2-2 | TRBV6-4 | 16 | many | TGTGCCAGCAGTGACTCAGCTAGCGGGAACACCGGGGAGCTGTTTTTT | CASSDSASGNTGELFF
- | TRBJ1-1 | TRBV12-3/TRBV12-4 | 12 | few | TGTGCCAGCAGTTTAGCGGTTACTGAAGCTTTCTTT | CASSLAVTEAFF
TRBD2 | TRBJ2-5 | TRBV7-8 | 16 | many | TGTGCCAGCAGCCCATATAGCGGGAGAGGATGGGAGACCCAGTACTTC | CASSPYSGRGWETQYF
- | TRBJ2-3 | TRBV12-3/TRBV12-4 | 11 | many | TGCGCCAGCAGCTTGAAAGATACGCAGTATTTT | CASSLKDTQYF
- | TRBJ2-2 | TRBV11-2 | 15 | many | TGTGCCAGCAGCTTAGGGGGACACCTCACCGGGGAGCTGTTTTTT | CASSLGGHLTGELFF
- | TRBJ1-2 | TRBV11-2 | 15 | many | TGTGCCAGCAAAAGTTCCTCAGGGGCGGTCTATGGCTACACCTTC | CASKSSSGAVYGYTF
TRBD1 | TRBJ2-3 | TRBV12-3/TRBV12-4 | 16 | many | TGTGCCAGCAGTCCTGACGGACAGGGATCGACAGATACGCAGTATTTT | CASSPDGQGSTDTQYF
- | TRBJ1-5 | TRBV4-3 | 14 | many | TGCGCCAGCAGCCAAGACAGGGTGGATCAGCCCCAGCATTTT | CASSQDRVDQPQHF
- | TRBJ2-7 | TRBV3-1 | 12 | many | TGTGCCAGCAGCCAAGTTGGGCACGAGCAGTACTTC | CASSQVGHEQYF
TRBD2 | TRBJ2-7 | TRBV5-1 | 15 | many | TGCGCCAGCAGCTTGAAGGCAGGGACTACCTACGAGCAGTACTTC | CASSLKAGTTYEQYF
TRBD2 | TRBJ2-4 | TRBV9 | 14 | many | TGTGCCAGCAGCCTGACTAGCGGGTCGATTATTCAGTACTTC | CASSLTSGSIIQYF
- | TRBJ2-3 | TRBV12-3/TRBV12-4 | 12 | many | TGTGCCAGCAGTTTAGGAGTGGATACGCAGTATTTT | CASSLGVDTQYF
TRBD2 | TRBJ2-1 | TRBV5-1 | 14 | many | TGCGCCAGCAGCTTAGGGAGCGGGAGCAATGAGCAGTTCTTC | CASSLGSGSNEQFF
- | TRBJ2-3 | TRBV7-9 | 14 | - | TGTGCCAGCAGCTTAGCGCCAAGCGGAGATACGCAGTATTTT | CASSLAPSGDTQYF
- | TRBJ2-2 | TRBV5-1 | 15 | many | TGCGCCAGCAGCCCGGAGGGGGTGAGGACCGGGGAGCTGTTTTTT | CASSPEGVRTGELFF
- | TRBJ1-4 | TRBV7-2 | 15 | many | TGTGCCAGCAGCTCTCGAAGCTCAACTAATGAAAAACTGTTTTTT | CASSSRSSTNEKLFF
TRBD2 | TRBJ2-2 | TRBV19 | 17 | few | TGTGCCAGTAGCGTCCTAGCGGGAGCTATAGACACCGGGGAGCTGTTTTTT | CASSVLAGAIDTGELFF
- | TRBJ2-2 | TRBV4-3 | 16 | many | TGCGCCAGCAGCCAAGGGGCTACCGCGAACACCGGGGAGCTGTTTTTT | CASSQGATANTGELFF
TRBD2 | TRBJ2-1 | TRBV5-1 | 18 | many | TGCGCCAGCAGCACATCAGCGGGGGCTAAGGGGGAGCCCAATGAGCAGTTCTTC | CASSTSAGAKGEPNEQFF
- | TRBJ1-1 | TRBV27 | 15 | many | TGTGCCAGCAGTTTATCTGGCCAGCTGAACACTGAAGCTTTCTTT | CASSLSGQLNTEAFF
- | TRBJ2-3 | TRBV28 | 16 | many | TGTGCCAGCACCATACCAGGGAGGCGGATTACAGATACGCAGTATTTT | CASTIPGRRITDTQYF
TRBD1 | TRBJ2-1 | TRBV5-1 | 15 | many | TGCGCCAGCAGCTTGGCCGCAGGGGGTTTAAATGAGCAGTTCTTC | CASSLAAGGLNEQFF
TRBD2 | TRBJ2-1 | TRBV7-8 | 16 | few | TGTGCCAGCACCAAAAAATATGGGACTAAGTACAATGAGCAGTTCTTC | CASTKKYGTKYNEQFF
TRBD2 | TRBJ2-3 | TRBV20-1 | 16 | many | TGCAGTGCTATCCGTGGTAGCGGGGCTAGCACAGATACGCAGTATTTT | CSAIRGSGASTDTQYF
- | TRBJ1-2 | TRBV9 | 12 | many | TGTGCCAGCAGCGTAGCCGGGGGAGGCTACACCTTC | CASSVAGGGYTF
- | TRBJ2-1 | TRBV7-4 | 16 | many | TGTGCCAGCCCAATCTGGAGTAGCGCATCTTTCAATGAGCAGTTCTTC | CASPIWSSASFNEQFF
- | TRBJ1-1 | TRBV4-2 | 15 | few | TGTGCCAGCAGCGAAGCAGCGCTGAGGAGCCGCGGGGCTTTCTTT | CASSEAALRSRGAFF
TRBD2 | TRBJ2-7 | TRBV30 | 13 | - | TGTGCCTGGTACCGGGAGGGCAACTACGAGCAGTACTTC | CAWYREGNYEQYF
- | TRBJ2-5 | TRBV3-1 | 14 | many | TGTGCCAGCAGCCTAACCGGGGCTCAAGAGACCCAGTACTTC | CASSLTGAQETQYF
TRBD1 | TRBJ2-7 | TRBV11-2 | 19 | many | TGTGCCAGCAGCTTACCAAAGCCCGGACAGGGGCGGATCTCCTACGAGCAGTACTTC | CASSLPKPGQGRISYEQYF
- | TRBJ2-7 | TRBV5-1 | 15 | many | TGCGCCAGCATCCCCGCCCCGGACAGCTTCTACGAGCAGTACTTC | CASIPAPDSFYEQYF
TRBD2 | TRBJ2-1 | TRBV20-1 | 14 | many | TGCAGTGCTAGCACGCGGGAGACCTACAATGAGCAGTTCTTC | CSASTRETYNEQFF